This T cell receptor beta chain was obtained from a study of T cells after posttransplantation cyclophosphamide. Sequencing was performed with immunoSEQ multiplex PCR; in TCRdb, only in-frame clones are kept and a portion is missing. Seen here are approximately 11,000 clones, just under 85% observed once, and the top ten hold 15% to 19%. The V gene's germline CDR1 is SNHLY and CDR2 FYNNEI. The CDR3 consists of 15 residues. The V end was cut by 6 bases, the J end by 4 bases, with 16 bases between. Cyclophosphamide on days +3 and +4 followed busulfan-fludarabine conditioning and a marrow graft. The chain recombines TRBV2 with TRBJ1-5; D gene ambiguous. The sequence was collected from a female patient between 50 and 60 years old who received an allogeneic stem cell transplant from a related donor, was CMV-positive, and had no GVHD. Part of the T cells may come from the graft donor. The source was PBMCs, collected roughly 62 months after allogeneic stem cell transplant with posttransplant cyclophosphamide. CDR3 region: CASSLKASGNQPQHF. For the CDR3, the DNA is TGTGCCAGCAGCCTGAAAGCCTCGGGAAATCAGCCCCAGCATTTT.